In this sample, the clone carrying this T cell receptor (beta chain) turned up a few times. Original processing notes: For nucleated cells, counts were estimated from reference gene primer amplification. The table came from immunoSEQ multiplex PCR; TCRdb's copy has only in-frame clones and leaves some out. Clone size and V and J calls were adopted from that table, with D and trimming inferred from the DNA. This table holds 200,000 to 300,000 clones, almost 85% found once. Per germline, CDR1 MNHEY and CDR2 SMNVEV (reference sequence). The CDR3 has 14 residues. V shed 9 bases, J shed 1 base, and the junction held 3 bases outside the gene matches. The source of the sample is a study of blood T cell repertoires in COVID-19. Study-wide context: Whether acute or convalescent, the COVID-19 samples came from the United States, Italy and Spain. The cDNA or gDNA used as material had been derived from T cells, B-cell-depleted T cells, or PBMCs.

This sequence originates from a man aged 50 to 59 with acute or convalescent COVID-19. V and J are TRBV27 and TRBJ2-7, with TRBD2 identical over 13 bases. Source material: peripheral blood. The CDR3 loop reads CASRLAGGSYEQYF. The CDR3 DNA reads TGTGCCAGTAGACTAGCGGGAGGTTCCTACGAGCAGTACTTC.